The 19 T cell receptor beta chains given below trace back to one sample, sequenced in a study of spatial heterogeneity in lung cancer. Notes on the study in general: The study found that expanded intratumoral alpha and beta TCR counts tracked tumor mutation counts.

MiXCR, applied by TCRdb to the 5' RACE reads, yields one record per CDR3 protein. The sample holds roughly 5,100 distinct CDR3 sequences, 12% seen once. Antigens of these TCRs are unknown. Time point meaning: sample taken at primary tumor resection. The specimen was lung tumor tissue, collected at surgery. The receptors stem from a male donor with early-stage non-small cell lung cancer.

This clonotype was counted once. This beta chain is an off-target read within a library intended for alpha chains, so its frequency means little. The J gene is TRBJ2-7, the V gene TRBV16, with 8 bases lining up with TRBD2. The CDR3 is 14 amino acids. V lost 2 bases, J lost 3 bases, and 3 bases stayed unmatched. Germline CDR1 KGHSY, CDR2 FQNENV. Here the CDR3 reads CASSQRSGGYEQYF. The DNA for the CDR3 is TGTGCCAGCAGCCAACGAAGCGGGGGCTACGAGCAGTACTTC.

By proportion, this clonotype is medium-sized. Being off target in a library aimed at alpha chains, this beta chain has a size of little meaning. This chain uses TRBV19 with TRBJ1-5; unclear D gene. This CDR3 region has 14 residues. CDR1 LNHDA and CDR2 SQIVND come from the germline V gene (reference sequence). V was shortened by 3 bases and J by 1 base, with 7 bases between the two germline ends. In nucleotides, the CDR3 is TGTGCCAGTAGTATCCGCCAGAGCAATCAGCCCCAGCATTTT. Protein: CASSIRQSNQPQHF.

Of note for this clonotype: Within a library made for alpha chains, this beta chain is off target, and its count is uninformative. The genes are TRBV7-8 and TRBJ1-2; D not resolved. CDR1 is SGHVS, CDR2 FQNEAQ, per germline. Deletions cut 3 bases from V and 4 bases from J, with 18 bases between. The CDR3 contains 16 residues. Here the CDR3 DNA reads TGTGCCAGCAGCTTTGGGTCTCGGGGAAAGGGCTATGGCTACACCTTC. Protein product: CASSFGSRGKGYGYTF.

This clonotype has a count of ten or more. The size of this beta chain means little, since it is a stray read in a library made for alpha chains. The rearrangement uses TRBV6-2 or TRBV6-3 and TRBJ1-5; unclear D gene. CDR1 is MNHEY and CDR2 is SVGEGT in the germline V gene. V lost 0 bases, J lost 0 bases, and 6 bases lay in between. The CDR3 loop spans 15 amino acids. This chain's CDR3 is CASSYSGYSNQPQHF. In DNA form, the CDR3 reads TGTGCCAGCAGTTACTCTGGTTATAGCAATCAGCCCCAGCATTTT.

By frequency in the sample, this clonotype is medium-sized. The size of this beta chain means little, since it is a stray read in a library made for alpha chains. The chain is built from TRBV5-1 and TRBJ2-1; weak D call: TRBD1 (5 bases). Germline values: CDR1 SGHRS, CDR2 YFSETQ. Trimming removed 4 bases at V and 1 base at J, with 12 bases between. The CDR3 contains 15 residues. CDR3 in amino acids: CASSPGSQSYNEQFF. The CDR3 DNA reads as TGCGCCAGCAGCCCAGGGTCCCAATCCTACAATGAGCAGTTCTTC.

This clonotype was counted ten times or more. In a library made to pick up alpha chains, this beta chain is a stray read with a size that means little. V is TRBV28 and J is TRBJ2-3, with 11 nucleotides matching TRBD2. Germline CDR1 and CDR2: MDHEN and SYDVKM. The junction had 5 bases not matched to a gene; V was cut back by 6 bases and J by 6 bases. The CDR3 loop spans 14 amino acids. In nucleotides, the CDR3 is TGTGCCAGCAGACGGACTAGCGGGCAGGATACGCAGTATTTT. It is translated as CASRRTSGQDTQYF.

By sample fraction, this clonotype is medium-sized (0.01 to 0.1%). A library prepared for alpha chains yielded this beta chain as an off-target read; its size is of little meaning. The V and J genes are TRBV10-2 and TRBJ2-6; 8 bases are a match to TRBD2. This CDR3 comprises 16 residues. Trimming cost V 1 base and J 4 bases; bases outside gene matches: 3. CDR1 and CDR2 (germline): WSHSY, SAAADI. The CDR3, as DNA: TGCGCCAGCAGTGAGTACGGGGGGGCCGGGGCCAACGTCCTGACTTTC. This codes for CASSEYGGAGANVLTF.

This clonotype was seen only a few times. A library made for alpha chains picked up this beta chain off target, so its size means little. V is TRBV30 and J is TRBJ2-1; perhaps TRBD2 as D (6 bases). The CDR3 loop spans 14 amino acids. Germline-derived CDR1 and CDR2 are GTSNPN and SVGIG (reference sequence). The V end lost 5 bases, the J end lost 4 bases, and 15 bases lay between the germline ends. This CDR3 reads CAWVRRGLYNEQFF. The CDR3 DNA is TGTGCCTGGGTTAGGAGGGGACTTTACAATGAGCAGTTCTTC.

This clonotype is judged medium-sized. Little can be read into the size of this beta chain, an off-target read in a library designed for alpha chains. The rearrangement links TRBV20-1 to TRBJ2-5; D possibly corresponds to TRBD2 (5 bases). The CDR3 length is 13 residues. Germline CDR1 DFQATT, CDR2 SNEGSKA (reference sequence). Trimming removed 6 bases from V and 4 bases from J, with 15 bases in between. The CDR3 protein is CSASRDPGETQYF. The CDR3 nucleotides read TGCAGTGCGTCCCGGGATCCGGGAGAGACCCAGTACTTC.

This clonotype was seen many times. This beta chain is an off-target read within a library intended for alpha chains, so its frequency means little. The rearrangement joins TRBV20-1 to TRBJ2-7, with 9 bases fitting TRBD2. The V gene end was trimmed by 5 bases and the J gene end by 3 bases; junction bases not matched to a gene: 2. There are 12 residues in the CDR3. The germline V gene encodes CDR1 DFQATT and CDR2 SNEGSKA (reference sequence). The CDR3 protein is CSALAGIYEQYF. CDR3 nucleotides: TGCAGTGCTCTAGCGGGAATCTACGAGCAGTACTTC.

In this sample, this clonotype is medium-sized (0.01 to 0.1%). Found in a library prepared for alpha chains, this beta chain is an off-target read, and its abundance has little meaning. V is TRBV7-3 and J is TRBJ2-5, with D perhaps matching TRBD1 or TRBD2 (5 bases each). Germline loops: CDR1 SGHTA, CDR2 FQGTGA. Trimming removed 5 bases from V and 0 bases from J, with 7 bases in between. This CDR3 is 13 amino acids long. This chain's CDR3 is CASSRGDQETQYF. Written as DNA, the CDR3 is TGTGCCAGCAGCCGAGGGGACCAAGAGACCCAGTACTTC. Full variable domain (remainder filled in from reference TRBV7-3 and TRBJ2-5): GAGVSQTPSNKVTEKGKYVELRCDPISGHTALYWYRQSLGQGPEFLIYFQGTGAADDSGLPNDRFFAVRPEGSVSTLKIQRTERGDSAVYLCASSRGDQETQYFGPGTRLLVL.

This clonotype was recorded many times. This beta chain lies outside the target of a library built for alpha chains; its clone size means little. The CDR3 reads CASSEGTATNEKLFF. The CDR3 nucleotides are TGTGCCAGCAGTGAAGGGACGGCAACTAATGAAAAACTGTTTTTT. The V gene is TRBV28, the J gene TRBJ1-4; possibly TRBD1 for D (5 bases). This CDR3 comprises 15 residues. The ends were cut back, 5 bases at V and 0 bases at J, with 10 bases in the middle. Germline V gives CDR1 MDHEN, CDR2 SYDVKM.

Of note for this clonotype: This beta chain represents an off-target read in a library built for alpha chains; its size is of limited meaning. The chain employs TRBV3-1 and TRBJ1-1, with D unclear. CDR3 length equals 14 residues. The germline V gene has CDR1 LGHDT and CDR2 YNNKEL (reference sequence). V was pared by 7 bases and J by 1 base, with 13 bases between. The CDR3 region is CASTLRAENTEAFF. For the CDR3, the DNA is TGTGCCAGCACCCTGCGGGCAGAGAACACTGAAGCTTTCTTT. Variable domain in full (rest from reference TRBV3-1 and TRBJ1-1): DTAVSQTPKYLVTQMGNDKSIKCEQNLGHDTMYWYKQDSKKFLKIMFSYNNKELIINETVPNRFSPKSPDKAHLNLHINSLELGDSAVYFCASTLRAENTEAFFGQGTRLTVV.

This clonotype was detected a few times. This beta chain was picked up by a library intended for alpha chains and is off target, so its count carries little meaning. V and J are TRBV19 and TRBJ1-2; D may be TRBD1 (5 bases). V was shortened by 6 bases and J by 4 bases, with 12 bases between the two germline ends. The CDR3 length is 13 residues. CDR1 LNHDA and CDR2 SQIVND come from the germline V gene (reference sequence). This CDR3 is CASSNTGSYGYTF. The CDR3 DNA reads as TGTGCCAGTAGCAACACAGGATCCTATGGCTACACCTTC.

Turning to this clonotype: The junction and the germline gene differ at one end; a read error may be behind it. Because the library targeted alpha chains, this beta chain is an off-target read whose size means little. The chain is built from TRBV20-1 and TRBJ1-6; a weak D match, TRBD1 (5 bases). This CDR3 has 16 amino acids. Germline CDR1 DFQATT, CDR2 SNEGSKA (reference sequence). The CDR3 DNA follows: TGCAGTGCTAGAGGGTCAGGGTTTGGAGGAGATTCATCCCTCCACTTT. It encodes CSARGSGFGGDSSLHF.

This clonotype was found many times. This beta chain represents an off-target read in a library built for alpha chains; its size is of limited meaning. The chain uses TRBV15 and TRBJ2-3, with D possibly being TRBD1 (5 bases). Germline V CDR1 and CDR2: LNHNV, YYDKDF (reference sequence). The CDR3 spans 15 residues. Trimming left V 0 bases short and J 4 bases short, with 11 bases between. This CDR3 is CATSRDAAGSDTQYF. DNA for the CDR3: TGTGCCACCAGCAGAGATGCGGCAGGGTCAGATACGCAGTATTTT. The whole variable domain, filled in from reference TRBV15 and TRBJ2-3, reads DAMVIQNPRYQVTQFGKPVTLSCSQTLNHNVMYWYQQKSSQAPKLLFHYYDKDFNNEADTPDNFQSRRPNTSFCFLDIRSPGLGDTAMYLCATSRDAAGSDTQYFGPGTRLTVL.

This clonotype has a count of ten or more. As an off-target read in a library built for alpha chains, this beta chain has a frequency of little significance. This chain uses TRBV27 with TRBJ2-7; TRBD1 aligns across 8 bases. V lost 6 bases, J lost 3 bases, and 7 bases stayed unmatched. The CDR3 has 14 residues. Germline CDR1 and CDR2: MNHEY and SMNVEV (reference sequence). The CDR3 loop reads CASRRQGKNYEQYF. As DNA, the CDR3 is TGTGCCAGCAGGAGACAGGGGAAAAACTACGAGCAGTACTTC.

Many counts were recorded for this clonotype. For a library built for alpha chains, this beta chain is a stray read; little rests on its size. V and J are TRBV27 and TRBJ2-6; no definite D call. The CDR3 length is 13 residues. V lost 0 bases to trimming and J lost 3 bases, with 0 bases between them. CDR1 MNHEY and CDR2 SMNVEV come from the germline V gene (reference sequence). CDR3 sequence reads: CASSLSGANVLTF. CDR3 in DNA: TGTGCCAGCAGTTTATCTGGGGCCAACGTCCTGACTTTC.

This clonotype is termed medium-sized. Found in a library prepared for alpha chains, this beta chain is an off-target read, and its abundance has little meaning. The CDR3: CASFGSPGDPNEKLFF. In DNA, the CDR3 is TGTGCCAGTTTTGGCTCCCCCGGGGACCCTAATGAAAAACTGTTTTTT. This rearrangement joins TRBV28 to TRBJ1-4, with D possibly TRBD1 on 5 matching bases. The CDR3 length is 16 residues. Trimming left V 9 bases short and J 3 bases short, with 20 bases between. In germline, CDR1 is MDHEN, CDR2 SYDVKM.